This T cell receptor (beta chain) is from a study of glioma-infiltrating T cells. Study conclusions and caveats: Non-neoplastic patients had below-expected tissue-blood divergence, while all gliomas exceeded expectation. Tissue and blood shared very few CDR3 sequences.

J lost 3 bases, V lost 1 base, and 8 bases had no gene match. The CDR3 loop spans 15 amino acids. CDR1 and CDR2 (germline): DFQATT, SNEGSKA (reference sequence). This clonotype was observed many times. What it binds is unknown. TCR alpha and beta CDR3 regions were amplified from RNA using iRepertoire nested multiplex PCR. Input was about 95-400 ng of tissue mRNA or PBMC total RNA. TCRdb ran MiXCR on the multiplex PCR reads and lists one entry per CDR3 protein. The repertoire includes about 93,000 distinct CDR3 sequences, approximately 39% of them detected once, and 35% to 40% sits in the top ten. What was sequenced was glioma tissue, nonneoplastic brain tissue, or PBMCs (not recorded which). This receptor was identified in a human donor with low-grade glioma or glioblastoma, undergoing nonglioma brain surgery, or in good health (not recorded which). The chain couples TRBV20-1 to TRBJ1-2; 7 bases are shared with TRBD1. CDR3 protein: CSARGAGGSDYGYTF. CDR3 nucleotides: TGCAGTGCTAGAGGAGCAGGGGGTAGCGACTATGGCTACACCTTC.